One sample yielded the 8 T cell receptor beta chains listed below, sequenced in a study of OX40 agonist ivuxolimab in advanced cancers. Generated by immunoSEQ multiplex PCR, the TCRdb table keeps only in-frame clones and is missing some. The data hold about 21,000 clones, with more than 70% observed a single time. The sample consisted of CD4+ or CD8+ T cells sorted from blood, taken in a trial of the OX40 agonist ivuxolimab. The receptors derive from an adult with an advanced solid tumor such as melanoma, head and neck, liver or kidney cancer.

The chain is built from TRBV6-4 and TRBJ1-2, with D tentatively TRBD1 (6 bases). The germline V and J ends were trimmed by 6 bases and 5 bases, with 16 bases remaining between them. Germline V gene sequence: CDR1 MRHNA, CDR2 SNTAGT. The CDR3 contains 14 residues. CDR3 DNA sequence: TGTGCCAGCAGGGGGGGCGAGGGTTGGTATGGCTACACCTTC. This gives the protein CASRGGEGWYGYTF.

This chain connects TRBV10-3 to TRBJ2-3; D is ambiguous. Germline CDR1 and CDR2: ENHRY and SYGVKD. This CDR3 is built from 13 residues. V shed 0 bases and J shed 5 bases, with 6 bases lying between them. The CDR3 coding sequence is TGTGCCATCAGTGAGTCGTTCGGAGATACGCAGTATTTT. Protein: CAISESFGDTQYF.

The DNA of the CDR3 is TGCAGCGTTGCCGGGACAGGGGATCAGCCCCAGCATTTT. This gives the protein CSVAGTGDQPQHF. The V call is TRBV29-1, the J call TRBJ1-5; 10 bases agree with TRBD1. J gave up 5 bases and V 4 bases, and 2 bases lay outside the gene matches. Per germline, CDR1 SQVTM and CDR2 ANQGSEA. CDR3 length: 13 amino acids.

The chain links TRBV4-1 to TRBJ1-2, with D possibly being TRBD1 (5 bases). This CDR3 region has 16 residues. Germline CDR1 is MGHRA and CDR2 is YSYEKL. V lost 1 base and J lost 6, with 18 bases in between. CDR3 in amino acids: CASSQGPLMGTDGYTF. The CDR3 DNA reads TGCGCCAGCAGCCAAGGTCCCCTAATGGGGACCGATGGCTACACCTTC.

This rearrangement joins TRBV7-9 to TRBJ2-7; unclear D gene. Looked up from germline, CDR1 is SEHNR and CDR2 is FQNEAQ (reference sequence). Trimming stripped 1 base from V and 5 bases from J, with 6 bases between. The CDR3 spans 12 residues. In nucleotides, the CDR3 is TGTGCCAGCAGCTTAGACGGCAACGAGCAGTACTTC. Its translation: CASSLDGNEQYF.

The chain carries TRBV10-2 and TRBJ2-1, with TRBD1 as a possible D gene (6 bases). This CDR3 has 15 amino acids. Trimming took off 9 bases at V and 0 bases at J, with 15 bases between the two ends. Germline assignment: CDR1 WSHSY and CDR2 SAAADI. In nucleotides, the CDR3 is TGCGCCAGTGGGACAACGGGCAGCTCCTACAATGAGCAGTTCTTC. Protein product: CASGTTGSSYNEQFF.

V gene TRBV27 combines with J gene TRBJ1-1, with D tentatively TRBD1 (5 bases). Germline V gives CDR1 MNHEY, CDR2 SMNVEV (reference sequence). V was trimmed by 5 bases and J by 2 bases, leaving 12 bases between them. The CDR3 runs to 14 residues. The CDR3 DNA reads TGTGCCAGCAGTCACACCGGGGGTAACACTGAAGCTTTCTTT. Its translation: CASSHTGGNTEAFF.

V gene TRBV7-9 combines with J gene TRBJ2-4; D gene uncertain. The ends were cut back, 3 bases at V and 0 bases at J, with 6 bases in the middle. The CDR3 totals 14 residues. CDR1 SEHNR and CDR2 FQNEAQ come from the germline V gene (reference sequence). The CDR3 DNA sequence: TGTGCCAGCAGCTTGGAGATAGCCAAAAACATTCAGTACTTC. Translated, it gives CASSLEIAKNIQYF.